This T cell receptor (beta chain) derives from a study of blood T cell repertoires in COVID-19. The assay was immunoSEQ multiplex PCR, and TCRdb's table has in-frame clones only and misses some. The repertoire holds some 520,000 clones, roughly 89% seen once, with roughly 0.92% in the top ten. The source material was peripheral blood. The TCR comes from a man between 18 and 35 years old with COVID-19, enrolled during active disease.

CDR3 DNA: TGTGCCAGCAGTTACACTTGGAGGCGGCTTGAAGCTTTCTTT. It codes for CASSYTWRRLEAFF. V is TRBV6-5 and J is TRBJ1-1; D unresolved. Germline loops: CDR1 MNHEY, CDR2 SVGAGI. With 2 bases removed from V and 7 bases from J, the gap between germline ends came to 14 bases. The CDR3 sequence is 14 residues long.